The table lists the clone carrying this T cell receptor beta chain with a count of one. The antigen remains unidentified. This CDR3 comprises 19 residues. Germline V gives CDR1 LGHNT, CDR2 FRNRAP. V was shortened by 7 bases and J by 5 bases, with 29 bases between the two germline ends. The source of the sample is a study of T cells in Graves' hyperthyroidism and ophthalmopathy. Stability of Graves' hyperthyroidism was defined as absent ophthalmopathy progression within 18 months. Disease duration under 2 months; hyperthyroidism patients were aged 18 to 65. Overall study results and limits: Most expanded thyroid clonotypes above 0.001 also appeared in blood. It was a median around 6 months before onset that the model predicted ophthalmopathy.

Amplified TCR beta CDR3 regions came from RNA transcripts. The HTBI set primed first-round TCR CDR3 RT-PCR. TCRdb re-called the multiplex PCR reads through MiXCR, storing one row per CDR3 protein. The sample has about half a million distinct CDR3 sequences; about a fifth are singletons. The sequence was collected from a man aged 18 to 29 with Graves' hyperthyroidism. This chain connects TRBV12-5 to TRBJ2-2; no clear D gene. Sequencing used blood. CDR3 sequence: CASASQGSGFKKKTGELFF. The CDR3 bases are TGTGCTAGTGCATCCCAAGGGTCTGGTTTTAAAAAGAAGACCGGGGAGCTGTTTTTT.